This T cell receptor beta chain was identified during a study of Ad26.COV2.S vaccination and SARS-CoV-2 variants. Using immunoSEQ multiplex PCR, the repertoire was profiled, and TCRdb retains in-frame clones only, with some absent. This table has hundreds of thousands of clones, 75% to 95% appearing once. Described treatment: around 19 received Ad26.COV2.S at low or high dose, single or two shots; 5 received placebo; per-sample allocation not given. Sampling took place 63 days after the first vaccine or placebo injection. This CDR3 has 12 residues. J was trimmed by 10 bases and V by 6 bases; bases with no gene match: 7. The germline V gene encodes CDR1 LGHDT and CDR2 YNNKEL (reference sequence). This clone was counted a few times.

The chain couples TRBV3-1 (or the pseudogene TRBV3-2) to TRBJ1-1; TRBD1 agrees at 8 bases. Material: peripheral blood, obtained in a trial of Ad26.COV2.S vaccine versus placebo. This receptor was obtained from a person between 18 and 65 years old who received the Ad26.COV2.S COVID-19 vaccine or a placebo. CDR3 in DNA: TGTGCCAGCAGTCCAGGGGGCGCAGGAGCTTTCTTT. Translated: CASSPGGAGAFF.